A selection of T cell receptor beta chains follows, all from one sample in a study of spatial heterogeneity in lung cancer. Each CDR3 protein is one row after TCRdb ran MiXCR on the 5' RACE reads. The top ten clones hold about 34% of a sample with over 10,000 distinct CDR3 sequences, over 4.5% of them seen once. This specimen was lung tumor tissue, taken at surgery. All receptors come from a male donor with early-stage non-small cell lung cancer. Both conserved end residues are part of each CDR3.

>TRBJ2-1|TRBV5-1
CASSLHGKGLALSSYNEQFF
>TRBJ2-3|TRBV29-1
CSVENQADTQYF
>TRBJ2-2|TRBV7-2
CASSQTGGGVGELFF
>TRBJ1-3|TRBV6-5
CASSSSGGNTIYF
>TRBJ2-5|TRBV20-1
CSAPSGIRETQYF
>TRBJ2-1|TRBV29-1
CSTGELSYNEQFF
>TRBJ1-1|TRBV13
CASSLVRRTEAFF
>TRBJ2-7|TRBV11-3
CASSPQSGGTYEQYF
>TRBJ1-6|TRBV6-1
CASSDGQMNSPLHF
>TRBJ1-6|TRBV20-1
CSASGQPSGSPLHF
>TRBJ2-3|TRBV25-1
CASGGEGVGTDTQYF
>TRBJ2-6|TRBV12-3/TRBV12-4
CASSPQVSGANVLTF
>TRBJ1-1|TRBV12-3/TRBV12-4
CASRAQGTEAFF
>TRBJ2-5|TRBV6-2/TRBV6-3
CASSSPRGLGETQYF
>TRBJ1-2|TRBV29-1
CSGGDYGYTF
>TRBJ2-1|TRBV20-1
CSAQRPRVGNEQFF
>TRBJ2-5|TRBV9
CASSVGGGGETQYF
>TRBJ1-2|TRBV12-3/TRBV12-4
CASRELRTDGYTF
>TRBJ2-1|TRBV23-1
CASSSRDSPRDEQFF
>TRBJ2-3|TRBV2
CASSGTGGVLTDTQYF
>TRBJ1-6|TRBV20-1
CSANRDTNSPLHF
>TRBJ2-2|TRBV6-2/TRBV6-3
CASSYDRGRTGELFF
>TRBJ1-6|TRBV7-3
CASSLTMGVSPLHF
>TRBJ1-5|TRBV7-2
CASSSGQGGNQPQHF
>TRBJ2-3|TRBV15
CATSRDGQDNTQYF
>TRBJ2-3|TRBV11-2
CASSLTDLAGHETQYF
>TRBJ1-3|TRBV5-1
CASSLGVSGNTIYF
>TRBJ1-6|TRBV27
CASSPRGGESPLHF
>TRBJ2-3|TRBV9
CASSVGGSDTQYF
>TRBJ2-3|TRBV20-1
CSAKSELGTDTQYF
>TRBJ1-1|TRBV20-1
CSARTGGGSTEAFF
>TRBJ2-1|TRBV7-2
CASSLEPLAEQFF
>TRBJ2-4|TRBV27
CASSQGDHLAKNIQYF
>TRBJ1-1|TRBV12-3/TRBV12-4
CASSPGQGNTEAFF
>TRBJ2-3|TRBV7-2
CASSLVASPTDTQYF
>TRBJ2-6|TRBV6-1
CASIRGANVLTF
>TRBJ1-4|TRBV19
CASSPFGGANEKLFF
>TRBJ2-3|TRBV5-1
CASSLGRDSSTDTQYF
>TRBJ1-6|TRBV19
CASSNPEVASPLHF
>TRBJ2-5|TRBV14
CASSHFGLVSETQYF
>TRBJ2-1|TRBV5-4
CASSFLAGGPYNEQFF
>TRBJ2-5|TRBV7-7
CASSAAGPPYQETQYF
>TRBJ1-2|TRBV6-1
CASSAAPNYGYTF
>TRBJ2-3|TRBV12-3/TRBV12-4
CASSFLEGSTDTQYF
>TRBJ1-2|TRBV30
CAWSENRGGYTF
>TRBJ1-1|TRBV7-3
CASSLGHANTEAFF
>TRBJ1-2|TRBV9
CASSVETATNYGYTF
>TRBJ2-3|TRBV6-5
CASRSQGDTQYF
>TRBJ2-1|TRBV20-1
CSARVNQDAGGPYNEQFF
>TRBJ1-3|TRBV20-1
CSASSQGAGNTIYF
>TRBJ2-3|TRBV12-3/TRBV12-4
CASSFAKDTQYF
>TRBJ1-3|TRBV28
CASSLVTSGNTIYF
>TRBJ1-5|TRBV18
CASSPGQGGNQPQHF
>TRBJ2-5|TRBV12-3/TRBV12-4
CASSFFQGQETQYF